This T cell receptor beta chain was sequenced for a study of beta chain features in type 1 diabetes (dated 2018 in TCRdb). The study in broad terms: Mean age, gender distribution, total cell number and subset yield did not differ between patients and healthy donors. Regulatory and stem cell-like memory subsets were obtained from only 8 patients and roughly 8 healthy donors, while naive and central memory subsets were obtained from all 28 donors. The study compared the TCRB repertoires of sorted circulating CD4+ T cell subsets in recently diagnosed type 1 diabetes patients with those in matched healthy donors. A total of about 110 million sorted cells were examined across all samples, and the number of cells per subset was strongly correlated with RNA yield. The full study reports these points: Shorter templates might be favored by PCR, yet because patient and control samples were amplified and corrected together, any such skew would affect both groups equally. HLA sub-analyses involved small numbers of individuals, so any influence of HLA type on TCRB rearrangement remained unresolved. A moderate but significant shortening of TCRB CDR3 length was observed in type 1 diabetes patients in all four CD4+ subsets. Naive, central memory and regulatory TCRB repertoires appeared to be more alike among patients than among healthy donors. Because cDNA was sequenced instead of genomic DNA, highly expressing activated cells could be over-represented, though the groups showed no difference in activation or CD3 levels. At VDJ recombination sites, type 1 diabetes patients had fewer insertions and more deleted nucleotides, which implies abnormalities in thymic rearrangement.

At least ten counts were recorded for this clone. The specificity of this receptor is unknown. No much larger clonotype is one base removed from it; base qualities were not supplied. Each donor gave one peripheral blood draw, around 100 mL on average, collected into heparinised tubes. A BD FACSAria II and a panel including CD45RO, CCR7, CD25, CD127, CD95 and CD27 were used to sort naive, central memory, regulatory and stem cell-like memory CD4+ T cells. All sorted populations exceeded 95% purity. PBMCs were separated immediately by Lymphoprep density gradient centrifugation and were stained directly, without being cultured. So that batch effects would be minimized, each experiment stained and sorted samples in pairs, pairing one healthy donor with one patient. CDR1 and CDR2, per the germline V gene (reference sequence), are GTSNPN and SVGIG. The CDR3 numbers 15 residues from cysteine through phenylalanine. The read is trimmed to its CDR3 DNA, 45 bases read in frame from base 1. Trimming leaves V shorter by 3 bases and J shorter by 6 bases, with the junction holding 10 bases beyond the gene matches.

All of the isolated RNA was reverse transcribed with the High Capacity cDNA Reverse Transcription Kit, so expressed TCRB transcripts were sequenced. Deep immunoSEQ sequencing was applied to naive, central memory and regulatory T cell samples, giving an average of around 4 million total reads per sample. Sorted cells were lysed in RLT buffer and RNA was extracted with DNase-treated RNeasy Micro or Mini kits, depending on cell number. To prevent cross-contamination, each cell subset was processed individually, whereas patient and healthy donor samples were processed jointly. TCRB sequences were amplified from cDNA with the immunoSEQ multiplex PCR, producing 87-bp fragments spanning the CDR3 region. Sequencing of the amplicons was performed on the Illumina HiSeq platform. Concerning the study's data processing: PCR bias was computationally corrected using synthetic template baselines, reads within Hamming distance 2 were collapsed, and singletons that could not be merged were discarded. Reads were aligned against IMGT so that V, D and J genes, CDR3 length and insertions or deletions at six rearrangement sites could be assigned. Within each subset, clonotype counts were normalized to the number of sorted cells before true diversity and Gini coefficients were calculated with the tcR R package. The overlap coefficient, calculated on TCRB nucleotide sequences, was used to measure repertoire sharing. Out-of-frame TCRB sequences from naive cells were analyzed to stand in for the pre-selection repertoire. TCRdb provides this immuneACCESS table in a form limited to in-frame rearrangements. Some clones are lacking; in checked studies, under half of them reflect an unresolved V gene, and why the rest are absent is not known. The V and J calls and clone size were taken over from that table, and D and trimming were inferred from the DNA. The sample table contains about 230,000 clones; only one count was recorded for 9.6% of them. 0.03% to 0.035% of the sample is held by the ten biggest clonotypes.

The sample consisted of naive CD4+ T cells from blood. The label giving this sample's cell subset or site can be read as: true naive CD4+ T cells. The TCR sequence derives from a woman in her late teens or twenties in good health. The chain employs TRBV30 and TRBJ1-1; 10 of the junction bases match TRBD1. The encoded CDR3 is CAWRTGGLEGAEAFF. The DNA reads as follows: TGTGCCTGGAGGACAGGGGGCCTCGAGGGTGCTGAAGCTTTCTTT.